This TCR beta chain is from a study of T cells in Graves' hyperthyroidism and ophthalmopathy. Whole-study context: At the time of initial diagnosis and before any treatment, peripheral blood was collected.

Study outcomes and limitations: Researchers found most expanded thyroid clonotypes above 0.001 in blood as well.

The germline V gene has CDR1 SGHRS and CDR2 YFSETQ. V was pared by 4 bases and J by 0 bases, with 14 bases between. The CDR3 is 15 residues long. Template material for amplifying TCR beta CDR3 regions consisted of RNA transcripts. A first-round RT-PCR of the TCR CDR3 used the HTBI primer set. Using its own MiXCR run on the multiplex PCR reads, TCRdb lists one record per CDR3 protein. The sample includes about 500,000 distinct CDR3 sequences, about 16% of them seen just once. Among ophthalmopathy patients, the Clinical Activity Score reached at least 3, the NOSPECS grade reached at least 4, and duration remained under 3 months. To note about this clonotype: Its matching antigen is unknown.

The sequencing sample was made of blood. The J gene is TRBJ2-7, the V gene TRBV5-1; the D gene could be TRBD1 or TRBD2 (6 bases each). This sequence was found in a woman in her twenties or thirties with Graves' ophthalmopathy. CDR3 protein: CASSPGARSSYEQYF. CDR3 coding DNA: TGCGCCAGCAGCCCGGGGGCCCGTAGCTCCTACGAGCAGTACTTC.